The 30 T cell receptor beta chains below all came from one sample that was sequenced in a study of blood T cell repertoires in COVID-19. Clones were sequenced by immunoSEQ multiplex PCR, and TCRdb holds only the in-frame ones, with some missing. The data show around 270,000 clones, with around 88% seen just once and approximately 4.2% held by the top ten. Sequenced sample: peripheral blood. These receptors were obtained from a man aged 40-49 years with acute or convalescent COVID-19.

V is TRBV30 and J is TRBJ1-5; 8 bases line up with TRBD1. The CDR3 has 15 amino acids. CDR1 is GTSNPN and CDR2 is SVGIG in the germline V gene (reference sequence). Trimming at V came to 0 bases and at J to 9 bases, leaving 10 bases not matched to a gene. The CDR3 nucleotides read TGTGCCTGGAGTGTTAGGAGGACAGGGACGAGGCCCCAGCATTTT. Protein sequence: CAWSVRRTGTRPQHF.

This clone was detected only once. This chain joins TRBV18 and TRBJ2-1; 11 bases align to TRBD2. The germline V gene has CDR1 KGHSH and CDR2 LQKENI. J gave up 9 bases and V 4 bases, and 5 bases lay outside the gene matches. This CDR3 comprises 14 residues. This chain's CDR3 is CASSQLAGVREQFF. CDR3 sequence (DNA): TGTGCCAGCTCACAACTAGCGGGGGTACGTGAGCAGTTCTTC.

The rearrangement uses TRBV5-5 and TRBJ2-7, with 14 bases fitting TRBD2. After removal of 5 bases from V and 0 bases from J, the junction contained 13 bases not matched to a gene. The CDR3 consists of 19 residues. Germline lookup yields CDR1 SGHKS and CDR2 YYEKEE (reference sequence). The CDR3 DNA is TGTGCCAGCAGGCCCGGAGGGGGACTAGCGGGGGTATACTCCTACGAGCAGTACTTC. This encodes CASRPGGGLAGVYSYEQYF.

This chain uses TRBV29-1 with TRBJ2-2; D is uncertain. Germline-derived CDR1 and CDR2 are SQVTM and ANQGSEA. Trimming removed 3 bases from V and 1 base from J, with 6 bases in between. The CDR3 spans 13 residues. The CDR3 reads CSVEGQNTGELFF. CDR3 coding DNA: TGCAGCGTTGAGGGCCAGAACACCGGGGAGCTGTTTTTT.

The chain couples TRBV6-5 to TRBJ1-5, with a weak D call TRBD1 (5 bases). This CDR3 has 13 residues. Trimming removed 7 bases at V and 8 bases at J, with 15 bases between. The germline CDR1 and CDR2 sequences are MNHEY and SVGAGI. As DNA, the CDR3 is TGTGCCAGCAAGCGGCAGGGAGGGGAGCCCCAGCATTTT. The encoded protein is CASKRQGGEPQHF.

The chain recombines TRBV19 with TRBJ1-2; D is uncertain. This CDR3 comprises 12 residues. Germline assignment: CDR1 LNHDA and CDR2 SQIVND (reference sequence). The ends were cut back, 6 bases at V and 8 bases at J, with 13 bases in the middle. The CDR3 DNA reads TGTGCCAGTAGCCAGATTTATACAGGCTACACCTTC. Translation: CASSQIYTGYTF. The entire variable domain, with the rest obtained from reference TRBV19 and TRBJ1-2, is as follows: DGGITQSPKYLFRKEGQNVTLSCEQNLNHDAMYWYRQDPGQGLRLIYYSQIVNDFQKGDIAEGYSVSREKKESFPLTVTSAQKNPTAFYLCASSQIYTGYTFGSGTRLTVV.

The rearrangement uses TRBV3-1 (or the pseudogene TRBV3-2) and TRBJ1-3; 7 bases line up with TRBD1. From germline, CDR1 is LGHDT and CDR2 YNNKEL (reference sequence). V shed 2 bases, J shed 2 bases, and the junction held 0 bases outside the gene matches. This CDR3 has 14 residues. CDR3: CASSQQGAGNTIYF. The CDR3 DNA sequence: TGTGCCAGCAGCCAACAGGGGGCTGGAAACACCATATATTTT.

The rearrangement uses TRBV7-2 and TRBJ1-1; unclear D gene. With 4 bases removed from V and 4 bases from J, the gap between germline ends came to 10 bases. Germline assignment: CDR1 SGHTA and CDR2 FQGNSA. The CDR3 totals 13 residues. CDR3 residues: CASSYREGTEAFF. The DNA of the CDR3 is TGTGCCAGCAGCTATCGGGAGGGCACTGAAGCTTTCTTT.

V and J are TRBV30 and TRBJ2-7; TRBD1 matches 8 bases. The germline V gene has CDR1 GTSNPN and CDR2 SVGIG (reference sequence). CDR3 length equals 15 residues. J was trimmed by 2 bases and V by 2 bases; bases with no gene match: 8. CDR3 residues: CAWSSMRTGTYEQYF. The CDR3 DNA follows: TGTGCCTGGAGTTCTATGAGGACAGGGACCTACGAGCAGTACTTC. The full variable domain, with the rest looked up from reference TRBV30 and TRBJ2-7, is SQTIHQWPATLVQPVGSPLSLECTVEGTSNPNLYWYRQAAGRGLQLLFYSVGIGQISSEVPQNLSASRPQDRQFILSSKKLLLSDSGFYLCAWSSMRTGTYEQYFGPGTRLTVT.

The chain carries TRBV2 and TRBJ1-1; perhaps TRBD1 as D (5 bases). The CDR3 is 14 amino acids. The germline V gene encodes CDR1 SNHLY and CDR2 FYNNEI. The V end was cut by 5 bases, the J end by 4 bases, with 14 bases between. CDR3 nucleotide sequence: TGTGCCAGCAGTTCCGACAGAGCAGGCACTGAAGCTTTCTTT. This encodes CASSSDRAGTEAFF.

Only one count was recorded for this clone. The chain employs TRBV7-9 and TRBJ2-5; 7 positions agree with TRBD2. Losses at the gene ends were 3 bases for V and 1 base for J; bases not matched to a gene: 8. This CDR3 region has 16 residues. The germline V gene has CDR1 SEHNR and CDR2 FQNEAQ (reference sequence). CDR3 DNA: TGTGCCAGCAGCTTCGCGGCTAGCGGCCTCCAAGAGACCCAGTACTTC. Its protein product is CASSFAASGLQETQYF.

V is TRBV5-1 and J is TRBJ2-1; D is possibly TRBD1 (6 bases). Looked up from germline, CDR1 is SGHRS and CDR2 is YFSETQ. The ends were cut back, 4 bases at V and 4 bases at J, with 15 bases in the middle. The CDR3 contains 15 residues. The CDR3 loop reads CASSPDTTGYNEQFF. CDR3 coding DNA: TGCGCCAGCAGCCCGGATACAACAGGGTACAATGAGCAGTTCTTC.

V gene TRBV30 combines with J gene TRBJ2-2; 9 bases are a match to TRBD2. CDR1 and CDR2 (germline): GTSNPN, SVGIG (reference sequence). The CDR3 loop spans 15 amino acids. V trimming: 4 bases; J trimming: 3 bases; junction bases outside the gene matches: 6. CDR3 nucleotide sequence: TGTGCCTGGAAGGGAGCGGGGGGCTACACCGGGGAGCTGTTTTTT. It codes for CAWKGAGGYTGELFF.

The chain joins TRBV6-5 to TRBJ2-7, with 13 bases that match TRBD2. The CDR3 runs to 14 residues. The V segment lost 6 bases and the J segment 6 bases; nucleotides outside the gene matches: 5. CDR1 and CDR2 from the germline V gene are MNHEY and SVGAGI. The CDR3 is CASSRLAGGLEQYF. Here the CDR3 DNA reads TGTGCCAGCAGCCGACTAGCGGGGGGCCTCGAGCAGTACTTC.

V usage is TRBV6-5 and J usage is TRBJ2-7; tentatively, D is TRBD2 (7 bases). The germline gives CDR1 MNHEY, CDR2 SVGAGI. Trimming took off 9 bases at V and 3 bases at J, with 15 bases between the two ends. The CDR3 length is 13 residues. CDR3 loop: CASAWEGDYEQYF. In DNA form, the CDR3 reads TGTGCCAGTGCATGGGAGGGGGACTACGAGCAGTACTTC.

This clone appeared a single time. The chain carries TRBV9 and TRBJ1-1; tentatively, D is TRBD1 (5 bases). V shed 2 bases and J shed 1 base, with 12 bases lying between them. The CDR3 runs to 15 residues. Per germline, CDR1 SGDLS and CDR2 YYNGEE. CDR3 coding DNA: TGTGCCAGCAGCGTCGCAGGGTCAACGAACACTGAAGCTTTCTTT. This encodes CASSVAGSTNTEAFF.

CDR3 region: CASRDSSWEKLFF. The CDR3 coding sequence is TGTGCCAGTAGGGACAGTTCTTGGGAAAAACTGTTTTTT. The V call is TRBV19, the J call TRBJ1-4; D perhaps matches TRBD1 (6 bases). V was pared by 6 bases and J by 8 bases, with 13 bases between. The CDR3 runs 13 residues. Per the germline V gene, CDR1 is LNHDA and CDR2 is SQIVND (reference sequence).

This chain connects TRBV2 to TRBJ1-2, with D unresolved. The CDR3 sequence is 15 residues long. The V and J ends lost 1 base and 6 bases respectively, with 15 bases between them. Germline V CDR1 and CDR2: SNHLY, FYNNEI. The CDR3 protein is CASSEGRGPINGYTF. The DNA for the CDR3 is TGTGCCAGCAGTGAAGGTCGGGGTCCGATAAATGGCTACACCTTC.

Only one count was recorded for this clone. V usage is TRBV10-3 and J usage is TRBJ1-3; 8 bases match TRBD1. The CDR3 contains 14 residues. Trimming took 5 bases from V and 4 from J; bases not matched to a gene: 4. Per the germline V gene, CDR1 is ENHRY and CDR2 is SYGVKD. The CDR3 sequence: CAISRTGHGNTIYF. The CDR3 DNA sequence: TGTGCCATCAGTAGGACAGGGCACGGAAACACCATATATTTT.

CDR3 protein: CASSLGTGDTEAFF. CDR3 in DNA: TGTGCCAGCAGCTTAGGGACAGGGGACACTGAAGCTTTCTTT. The chain is built from TRBV7-8 and TRBJ1-1; 9 bases agree with TRBD1. The junction had 0 bases not matched to a gene; V was cut back by 1 base and J by 3 bases. Germline V gives CDR1 SGHVS, CDR2 FQNEAQ. This CDR3 has 14 amino acids.

This clone was counted between two and nine times. The chain carries TRBV2 and TRBJ2-2; D possibly corresponds to TRBD2 (6 bases). The V end was cut by 4 bases, the J end by 5 bases, with 8 bases between. CDR3 length: 13 amino acids. Germline CDR1 SNHLY, CDR2 FYNNEI. The CDR3 reads CASSVAGTGELFF. CDR3 DNA sequence: TGTGCCAGCAGTGTGGCGGGGACCGGGGAGCTGTTTTTT.

The chain recombines TRBV2 with TRBJ1-5, with a possible D match to TRBD1 (6 bases). The V gene lost 5 bases and the J gene lost 2 bases, with 7 bases spanning the gap. Looked up from germline, CDR1 is SNHLY and CDR2 is FYNNEI. This CDR3 comprises 13 residues. The CDR3 nucleotides read TGTGCCAGCAGTTCAGGGGGCAATCAGCCCCAGCATTTT. Residues: CASSSGGNQPQHF.

Here the CDR3 DNA reads TGCGCCAGCAGCCGGGGGAGGACCACCGGGGAGCTGTTTTTT. Residues: CASSRGRTTGELFF. The chain uses TRBV4-1 and TRBJ2-2; tentatively, D is TRBD2 (6 bases). Trimming left V 4 bases short and J 4 bases short, with 10 bases between. CDR1 and CDR2 from the germline V gene are MGHRA and YSYEKL. The CDR3 length is 14 residues.

Concerning this clone itself: This sample includes further DNA sequences coding for the same CDR3. The chain is built from TRBV5-1 and TRBJ1-1; D gene uncertain. This CDR3 comprises 13 residues. V was shortened by 0 bases and J by 2 bases, with 5 bases between the two germline ends. In germline, CDR1 is SGHRS, CDR2 YFSETQ. CDR3 DNA sequence: TGCGCCAGCAGCTTGGTATCCAACACTGAAGCTTTCTTT. Translation gives CASSLVSNTEAFF.

This clone was found once. V usage is TRBV12-5 and J usage is TRBJ1-5; no clear D. The CDR3 consists of 11 residues. Trimming cost V 5 bases and J 5 bases, with 4 bases left between them. CDR1 and CDR2 from the germline V gene are LGHNT and FRNRAP. This chain's CDR3 is CASGRDQPQHF. The DNA for the CDR3 is TGTGCTAGTGGTCGGGATCAGCCCCAGCATTTT.

The chain carries TRBV6-2 or TRBV6-3 and TRBJ2-2; 8 nucleotides align to TRBD2. Germline V gives CDR1 MNHEY, CDR2 SVGEGT. The CDR3 spans 16 residues. V gave up 5 bases and J gave up 4 bases; unmatched junction bases: 9. CDR3 sequence reads: CASSRRSGAITGELFF. The CDR3 region has the DNA TGTGCCAGCAGTCGTCGTAGCGGGGCAATCACCGGGGAGCTGTTTTTT.

This chain links TRBV12-5 with TRBJ1-2; possible D gene TRBD1, 6 bases. CDR1 and CDR2 from the germline V gene are LGHNT and FRNRAP. V lost 2 bases and J 4 bases, leaving 17 bases between the germline ends. The CDR3 extends over 16 amino acids. The CDR3 DNA reads as TGTGCTAGTGGTTTGCCCGTGGACAGAAACCTCTATGGCTACACCTTC. Amino acids: CASGLPVDRNLYGYTF.

This clone appeared once. The V and J genes are TRBV2 and TRBJ2-7; no reliable D call. Trimming removed 6 bases from V and 1 base from J, with 10 bases in between. CDR3 length: 13 residues. Germline V gives CDR1 SNHLY, CDR2 FYNNEI. CDR3 in amino acids: CASRQAVSYEQYF. CDR3 bases: TGTGCCAGCAGGCAGGCTGTATCCTACGAGCAGTACTTC. Drawing the rest from reference TRBV2 and TRBJ2-7, the complete variable domain is EPEVTQTPSHQVTQMGQEVILRCVPISNHLYFYWYRQILGQKVEFLVSFYNNEISEKSEIFDDQFSVERPDGSNFTLKIRSTKLEDSAMYFCASRQAVSYEQYFGPGTRLTVT.

The rearrangement joins TRBV5-8 to TRBJ2-1; 7 bases fit TRBD2. The CDR3 is 16 residues long. The germline gives CDR1 SGHTS, CDR2 YDEGEE. Trimming took 5 bases from V and 5 from J; bases not matched to a gene: 13. The DNA for the CDR3 is TGTGCCAGCAGTCCTGAAGGGGACTACTACGACAATGAGCAGTTCTTC. Amino acids: CASSPEGDYYDNEQFF. Combining the CDR3 with reference TRBV5-8 and TRBJ2-1 gives the whole variable domain EAGVTQSPTHLIKTRGQQATLRCSPISGHTSVYWYQQALGLGLQFLLWYDEGEERNRGNFPPRFSGRQFPNYSSELNVNALELEDSALYLCASSPEGDYYDNEQFFGPGTRLTVL.

A note on this clone: One junction end does not reproduce the germline sequence, and a read error may be involved. The chain links TRBV11-2 to TRBJ1-2; 12 bases agree with TRBD1. Germline assignment: CDR1 SGHAT and CDR2 FQNNGV. This CDR3 is built from 15 residues. In nucleotides, the CDR3 is TGTGCCAGCAGCTTAGTTGGGACAGGGGGCAATGGGTACACCTTC. Translated: CASSLVGTGGNGYTF. Combining the CDR3 with reference TRBV11-2 and TRBJ1-2 gives the whole variable domain EAGVAQSPRYKIIEKRQSVAFWCNPISGHATLYWYQQILGQGPKLLIQFQNNGVVDDSQLPKDRFSAERLKGVDSTLKIQPAKLEDSAVYLCASSLVGTGGNGYTFGSGTRLTVV.